A selection of T cell receptor beta chains follows, all from one sample in a study of T-cell memory formation after mild COVID-19. MiXCR, run by TCRdb on the 5' RACE reads, gives a single entry per CDR3 protein. This table holds fewer than 300,000 distinct CDR3 sequences, about 20% found once. The sequenced sample was PBMCs or a T cell subset sorted from them (not recorded which). Every receptor here comes from a man between 18 and 35 years old who had mild COVID-19 (a few samples of this study predate the infection). Cell type and time point are not known. The CDR3 runs from the conserved cysteine through the conserved F or W. The D gene is left open where the match is weak. The size field is filled for only some rows; it gives once, few, many or a size class.

CDR3	DNA	size	V	J	D
CASSQGFGANFLTF	TGCGCCAGCAGCCAAGGTTTCGGGGCCAACTTCCTGACTTTC	.	TRBV4-1	TRBJ2-6	.
CASSLGRQTHLTSGANVLTF	TGTGCCAGCAGCTTGGGGAGACAGACTCACCTAACCTCTGGGGCCAACGTCCTGACTTTC	few	TRBV5-6	TRBJ2-6	.
CSVRGDASYEQYF	TGCAGCGTGCGCGGGGACGCCTCCTACGAGCAGTACTTC	few	TRBV29-1	TRBJ2-7	.
CASTLTGEAREQYF	TGTGCCAGCACCCTGACAGGGGAAGCGAGGGAGCAGTACTTC	.	TRBV28	TRBJ2-7	TRBD1
CASSQDVTGGVGGYTF	TGCGCCAGCAGCCAAGATGTAACAGGGGGCGTTGGAGGCTACACCTTC	.	TRBV4-3	TRBJ1-2	TRBD1
CASSQDGPPSTDTQYF	TGTGCCAGCAGCCAAGACGGGCCTCCTAGCACAGATACGCAGTATTTT	many	TRBV4-2	TRBJ2-3	.
CASSQEGVGGGLSEAFF	TGTGCCAGCAGCCAAGAAGGAGTGGGAGGGGGCTTATCTGAAGCTTTCTTT	.	TRBV14	TRBJ1-1	TRBD1
CASSEGPPYGYTF	TGTGCCAGCAGCGAGGGACCACCCTATGGCTACACCTTC	few	TRBV7-2	TRBJ1-2	.
CASSVRGQMNTEAFF	TGCGCCAGCAGCGTTAGGGGACAGATGAACACTGAAGCTTTCTTT	.	TRBV5-1	TRBJ1-1	TRBD1
CASSQDRQKNQPQHF	TGTGCCAGCAGCCAAGATCGCCAGAAAAATCAGCCCCAGCATTTT	few	TRBV3-1	TRBJ1-5	.
CASGGGNGYTF	TGTGCCAGCGGAGGGGGGAATGGCTACACCTTC	few	TRBV9	TRBJ1-2	.
CASSLIRGERAFF	TGTGCCAGCAGCCTAATTCGCGGGGAGCGAGCTTTCTTT	once	TRBV7-3	TRBJ1-1	.
CASSPPRGRNTEAFF	TGTGCCAGCAGCCCCCCCAGGGGGCGAAACACTGAAGCTTTCTTT	.	TRBV7-2	TRBJ1-1	TRBD1
CASSYSITTEAFF	TGTGCCAGCAGTTACTCGATTACGACCGAAGCTTTCTTT	.	TRBV6-5	TRBJ1-1	.
CASSPGGGGTEAFF	TGTGCCAGCTCACCGGGAGGAGGGGGCACTGAAGCTTTCTTT	.	TRBV18	TRBJ1-1	.
CASSLGWQTIQETQYF	TGCGCCAGCAGCTTGGGCTGGCAGACAATTCAAGAGACCCAGTACTTC	.	TRBV5-1	TRBJ2-5	.
CAIRGGNSAPAFF	TGTGCCATCAGAGGAGGGAATTCGGCGCCAGCTTTCTTT	.	TRBV19	TRBJ1-1	.
CASSVVITGTADTYTF	TGTGCCAGCAGCGTTGTGATTACCGGGACGGCTGACACCTACACCTTC	few	TRBV9	TRBJ1-2	.
CASSDGRGGRSPLHF	TGCGCCAGCAGCGACGGACGGGGGGGCCGTTCACCCCTCCACTTT	.	TRBV5-1	TRBJ1-6	.
CASSQETPSGYTQYF	TGTGCCAGCAGCCAAGAGACGCCTAGCGGTTATACGCAGTATTTT	few	TRBV4-2	TRBJ2-3	TRBD2
CASSWQRPDEQYF	TGCGCCAGCAGCTGGCAACGGCCGGACGAGCAGTACTTC	.	TRBV5-1	TRBJ2-7	.
CASSLDAGGTAGANVLTF	TGCGCCAGCAGCTTGGATGCAGGGGGAACGGCTGGGGCCAACGTCCTGACTTTC	few	TRBV5-1	TRBJ2-6	TRBD1
CASSERRAYTF	TGTGCCAGCAGCGAAAGGCGGGCCTACACCTTC	.	TRBV7-9	TRBJ1-2	.
CATSRDPPLQGEYGYTF	TGTGCCACCAGCAGAGATCCGCCATTACAGGGAGAGTATGGCTACACCTTC	.	TRBV15	TRBJ1-2	.
CASSLDRDSFRYSGANVLTF	TGTGCCAGCAGCTTAGATCGGGACAGCTTTCGATACTCTGGGGCCAACGTCCTGACTTTC	.	TRBV12-3/TRBV12-4	TRBJ2-6	TRBD1
CASSLLGGADTQYF	TGTGCCAGCAGTTTGTTGGGGGGCGCCGATACGCAGTATTTT	.	TRBV12-3/TRBV12-4	TRBJ2-3	.
CASTLGQGLAGGTDTQYF	TGTGCCAGCACCCTTGGGCAGGGACTAGCGGGGGGTACAGATACGCAGTATTTT	.	TRBV12-1	TRBJ2-3	.